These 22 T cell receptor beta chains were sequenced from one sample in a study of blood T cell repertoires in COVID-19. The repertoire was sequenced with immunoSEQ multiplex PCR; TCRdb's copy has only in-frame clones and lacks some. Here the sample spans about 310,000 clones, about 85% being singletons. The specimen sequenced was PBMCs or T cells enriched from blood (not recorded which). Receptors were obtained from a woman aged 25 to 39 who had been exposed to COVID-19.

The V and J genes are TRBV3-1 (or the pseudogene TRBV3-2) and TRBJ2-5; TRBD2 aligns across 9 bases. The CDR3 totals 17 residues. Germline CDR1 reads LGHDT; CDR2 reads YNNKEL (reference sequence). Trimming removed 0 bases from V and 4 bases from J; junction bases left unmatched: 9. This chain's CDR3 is CASSQENGGRAIETQYF. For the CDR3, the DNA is TGTGCCAGCAGCCAAGAGAACGGCGGGAGGGCGATAGAGACCCAGTACTTC.

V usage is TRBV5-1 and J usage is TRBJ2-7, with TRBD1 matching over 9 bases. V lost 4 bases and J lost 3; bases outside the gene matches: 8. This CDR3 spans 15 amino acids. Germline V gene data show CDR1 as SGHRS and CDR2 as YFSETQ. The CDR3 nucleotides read TGCGCCAGCAGCCTATCACAGGGGGCTCTCTACGAGCAGTACTTC. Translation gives CASSLSQGALYEQYF.

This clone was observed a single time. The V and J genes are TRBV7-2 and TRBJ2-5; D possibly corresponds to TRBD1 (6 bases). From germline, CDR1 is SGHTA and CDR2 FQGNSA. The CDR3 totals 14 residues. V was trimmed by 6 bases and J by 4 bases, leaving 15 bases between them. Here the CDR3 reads CASSSARGVETQYF. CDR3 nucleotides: TGTGCCAGCAGTTCCGCCAGGGGAGTAGAGACCCAGTACTTC.

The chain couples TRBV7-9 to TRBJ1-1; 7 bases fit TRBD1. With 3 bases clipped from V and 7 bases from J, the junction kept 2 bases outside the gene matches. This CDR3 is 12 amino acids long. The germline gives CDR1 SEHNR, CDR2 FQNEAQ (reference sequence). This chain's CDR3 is CASSFWDSEAFF. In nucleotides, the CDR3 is TGTGCCAGCAGCTTTTGGGACAGTGAAGCTTTCTTT.

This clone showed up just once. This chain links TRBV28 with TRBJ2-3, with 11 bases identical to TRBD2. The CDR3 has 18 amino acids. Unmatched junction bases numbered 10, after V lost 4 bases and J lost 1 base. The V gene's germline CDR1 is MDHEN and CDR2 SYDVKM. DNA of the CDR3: TGTGCCAGCAGTTATATCAAATATAGCGGGAGGGGCACAGATACGCAGTATTTT. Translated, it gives CASSYIKYSGRGTDTQYF.

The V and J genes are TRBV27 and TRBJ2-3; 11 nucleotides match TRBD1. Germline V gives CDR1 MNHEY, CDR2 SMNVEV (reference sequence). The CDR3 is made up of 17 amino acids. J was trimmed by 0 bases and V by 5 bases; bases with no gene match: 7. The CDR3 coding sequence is TGTGCCAGCAGTAACTGGGGGACAGGGGGTAGCACAGATACGCAGTATTTT. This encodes CASSNWGTGGSTDTQYF.

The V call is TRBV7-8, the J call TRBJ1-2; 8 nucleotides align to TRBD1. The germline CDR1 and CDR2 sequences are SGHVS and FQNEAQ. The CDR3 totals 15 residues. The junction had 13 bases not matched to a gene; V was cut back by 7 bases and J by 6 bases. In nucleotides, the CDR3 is TGTGCCAGCACCGACTCATCCATGACAGGGGATGGCTACACCTTC. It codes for CASTDSSMTGDGYTF.

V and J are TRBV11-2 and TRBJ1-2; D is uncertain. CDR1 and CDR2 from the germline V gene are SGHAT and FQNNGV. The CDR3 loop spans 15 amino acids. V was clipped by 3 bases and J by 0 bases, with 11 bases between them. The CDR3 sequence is CASSLSWSANYGYTF. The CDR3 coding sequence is TGTGCCAGCAGCTTGTCATGGTCAGCTAACTATGGCTACACCTTC.

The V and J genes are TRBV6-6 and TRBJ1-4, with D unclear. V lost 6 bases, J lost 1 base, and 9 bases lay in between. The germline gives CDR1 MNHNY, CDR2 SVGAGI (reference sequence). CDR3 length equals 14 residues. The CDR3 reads CASSLSRTNEKLFF. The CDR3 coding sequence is TGTGCCAGCAGCTTGTCGAGAACTAATGAAAAACTGTTTTTT.

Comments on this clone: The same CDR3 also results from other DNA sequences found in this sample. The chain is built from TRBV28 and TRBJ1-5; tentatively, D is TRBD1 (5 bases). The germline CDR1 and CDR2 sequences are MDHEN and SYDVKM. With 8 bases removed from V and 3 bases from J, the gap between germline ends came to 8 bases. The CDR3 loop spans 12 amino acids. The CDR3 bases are TGTGCCAGCCGACAGTCCAATCAGCCCCAGCATTTT. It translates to CASRQSNQPQHF.

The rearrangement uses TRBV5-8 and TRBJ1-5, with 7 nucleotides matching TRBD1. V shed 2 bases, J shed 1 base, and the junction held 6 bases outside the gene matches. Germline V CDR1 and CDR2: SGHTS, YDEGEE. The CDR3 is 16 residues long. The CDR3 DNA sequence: TGTGCCAGCAGCTTCATCTCGGGACAGAGCAATCAGCCCCAGCATTTT. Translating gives CASSFISGQSNQPQHF.

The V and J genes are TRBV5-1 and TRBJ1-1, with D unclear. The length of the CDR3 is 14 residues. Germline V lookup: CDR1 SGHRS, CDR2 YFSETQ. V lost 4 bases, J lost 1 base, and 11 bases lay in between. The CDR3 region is CASSPGDGNTEAFF. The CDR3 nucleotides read TGCGCCAGCAGCCCCGGAGATGGGAACACTGAAGCTTTCTTT.

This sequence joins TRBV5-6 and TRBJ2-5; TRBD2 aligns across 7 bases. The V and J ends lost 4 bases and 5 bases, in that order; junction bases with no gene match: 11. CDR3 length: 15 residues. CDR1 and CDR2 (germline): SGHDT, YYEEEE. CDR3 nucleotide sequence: TGTGCCAGCAGCCTGACGAGCGGGGCAGGGGAGACCCAGTACTTC. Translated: CASSLTSGAGETQYF.

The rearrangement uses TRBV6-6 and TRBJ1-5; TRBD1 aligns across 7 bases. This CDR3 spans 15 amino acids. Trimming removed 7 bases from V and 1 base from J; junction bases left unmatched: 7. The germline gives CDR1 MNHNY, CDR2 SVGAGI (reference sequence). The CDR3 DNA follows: TGTGCCAGCACTCGTGACAGGGTGAGCAATCAGCCCCAGCATTTT. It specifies CASTRDRVSNQPQHF.

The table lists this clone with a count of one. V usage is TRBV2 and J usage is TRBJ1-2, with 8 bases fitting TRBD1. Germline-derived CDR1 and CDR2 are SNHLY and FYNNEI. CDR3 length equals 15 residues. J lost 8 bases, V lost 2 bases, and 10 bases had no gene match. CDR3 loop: CASSETAGQGGGYTF. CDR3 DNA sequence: TGTGCCAGCAGTGAAACGGCCGGACAGGGTGGCGGCTACACCTTC.

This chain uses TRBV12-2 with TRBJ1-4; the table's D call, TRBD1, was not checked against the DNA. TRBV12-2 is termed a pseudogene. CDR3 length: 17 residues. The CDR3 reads CASRLEKHTELNEKLFF. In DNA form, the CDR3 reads TGTGCAAGTCGCTTAGAAAAGCATACAGAGCTTAATGAAAAACTGTTTTTT.

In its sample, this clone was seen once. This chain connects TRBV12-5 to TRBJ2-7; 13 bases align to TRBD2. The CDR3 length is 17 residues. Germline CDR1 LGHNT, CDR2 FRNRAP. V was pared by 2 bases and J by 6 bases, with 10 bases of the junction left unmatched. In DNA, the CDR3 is TGTGCTAGTGGTTTGAGTGGGACTAGCGGGATTTCCCTCGAGCAGTACTTC. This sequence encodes CASGLSGTSGISLEQYF.

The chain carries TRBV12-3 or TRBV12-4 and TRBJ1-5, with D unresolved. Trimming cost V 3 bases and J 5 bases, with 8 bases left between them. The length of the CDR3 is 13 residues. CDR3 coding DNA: TGTGCCAGCAGTTTGAAAGAGGATCAGCCCCAGCATTTT. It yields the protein CASSLKEDQPQHF.

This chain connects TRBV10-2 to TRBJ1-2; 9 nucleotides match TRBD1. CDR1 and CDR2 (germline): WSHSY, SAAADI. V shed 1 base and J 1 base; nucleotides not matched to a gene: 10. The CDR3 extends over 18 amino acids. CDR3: CASSEFFDRGEYNYGYTF. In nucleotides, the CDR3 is TGCGCCAGCAGTGAGTTCTTTGACAGGGGGGAATATAACTATGGCTACACCTTC.

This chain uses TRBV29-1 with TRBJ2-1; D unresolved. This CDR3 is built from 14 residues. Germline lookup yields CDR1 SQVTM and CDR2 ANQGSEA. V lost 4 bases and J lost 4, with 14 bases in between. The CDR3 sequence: CSVVRSMGYNEQFF. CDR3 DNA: TGCAGCGTTGTAAGGAGCATGGGTTACAATGAGCAGTTCTTC.

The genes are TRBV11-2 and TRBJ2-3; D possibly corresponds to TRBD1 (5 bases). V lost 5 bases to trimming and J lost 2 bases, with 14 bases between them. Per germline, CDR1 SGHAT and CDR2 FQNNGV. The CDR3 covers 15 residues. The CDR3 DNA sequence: TGTGCCAGCAGCCAAACAGGAGACCACACAGATACGCAGTATTTT. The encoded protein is CASSQTGDHTDTQYF.

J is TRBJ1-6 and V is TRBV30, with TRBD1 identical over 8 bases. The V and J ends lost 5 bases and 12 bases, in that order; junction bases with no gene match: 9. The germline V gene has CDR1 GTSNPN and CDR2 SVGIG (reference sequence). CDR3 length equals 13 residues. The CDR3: CAWGRQGHQPLHF. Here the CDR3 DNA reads TGTGCCTGGGGTCGACAGGGGCACCAACCCCTCCACTTT.